What follows are 22 T cell receptor beta chains derived from one specimen sequenced in a study of tumor-infiltrating lymphocytes in primary liver carcinoma. Priming with a constant-region primer yielded TCR beta cDNA from roughly 490 ng total RNA. Slightly modified ARM-PCR served as the procedure for the TCR beta libraries. These libraries came from three rounds of nested multiplex PCR. The two initial PCR rounds, around 10 cycles each, used TRBV1-TRBV30 forward and C-beta reverse primers. One entry per CDR3 protein, called by TCRdb with MiXCR from the multiplex PCR reads. The sample lists about 330,000 distinct CDR3 sequences, almost 65% occurring once. For blood RNA, unsorted whole blood served as the source, and germline DNA was extracted too. The sample taken for sequencing was peripheral blood. Receptor source: a man aged 35-49 years with primary liver carcinoma and hepatitis B virus infection.

Turning to this clonotype: The final CDR3 position lacks the conserved phenylalanine or tryptophan, pointing to a likely read error. The chain uses TRBV29-1 and TRBJ2-7, with 9 bases matching TRBD1. The trim removed 5 bases at V and 4 bases at J, leaving 6 bases unmatched. CDR1 is SQVTM, CDR2 ANQGSEA, per germline. This CDR3 contains 13 residues. The CDR3: CSVRTGQGYEQYL. CDR3 DNA sequence: TGCAGCGTTAGAACGGGACAGGGTTACGAGCAGTACCTC.

Comments on this clonotype: A much bigger clone sits one base away, suggesting this may be a read error. Here the CDR3 DNA reads TGTGCCAGCAACCCAGCCGAGACAGGGATCAATCAGCCCCAGCATTTT. Its protein product is CASNPAETGINQPQHF. This sequence joins TRBV12-3 or TRBV12-4 and TRBJ1-5; 7 positions agree with TRBD1. The CDR3 totals 16 residues. The junction had 12 bases not matched to a gene; V was cut back by 7 bases and J by 3 bases.

This clonotype showed up just a few times. This chain connects TRBV10-2 to TRBJ2-5; 7 nucleotides agree with TRBD1. The junction had 11 bases not matched to a gene; V was cut back by 4 bases and J by 6 bases. Germline-derived CDR1 and CDR2 are WSHSY and SAAADI. The CDR3 is 15 amino acids. CDR3 sequence reads: CASSVVGGDVKTQYF. CDR3 DNA: TGCGCCAGCAGTGTCGTAGGGGGCGATGTTAAGACCCAGTACTTC.

This clonotype was found many times. Its ends do not fully match the called genes, so a read error is possible. The chain is built from TRBV5-1 and TRBJ1-2; 7 bases agree with TRBD1. Germline V CDR1 and CDR2: SGHRS, YFSETQ. This CDR3 region has 14 residues. Here the CDR3 reads CASSLGQSNYGYTF. CDR3 DNA: TGTGCCAGCAGCTTGGGACAGAGTAACTATGGCTACACCTTC.

This clonotype was picked up many times. The chain is built from TRBV11-2 and TRBJ2-7, with D possibly matching TRBD2 (6 bases). The CDR3 consists of 15 residues. Germline V gene lookup returns CDR1 SGHAT and CDR2 FQNNGV. V lost 1 base and J 1 base, leaving 11 bases between the germline ends. As DNA, the CDR3 is TGTGCCAGCAGCTTAGGCGGAGGGTATTCCTACGAGCAGTACTTC. Protein product: CASSLGGGYSYEQYF.

This clonotype was seen once. Because the CDR3 is missing its conserved closing phenylalanine or tryptophan, this is likely a read error. The chain combines TRBV4-1 with TRBJ2-2; D is ambiguous. The CDR3 is 15 amino acids. Germline values: CDR1 MGHRA, CDR2 YSYEKL. DNA for the CDR3: TGCGCCACCAGCCAAGTGTGGCAAAACACCGGGGAGCTGTTTTCT. Protein product: CATSQVWQNTGELFS.

The chain recombines TRBV11-2 with TRBJ1-2, with D unresolved. The V end lost 0 bases, the J end lost 7 bases, and 15 bases lay between the germline ends. Germline loops: CDR1 SGHAT, CDR2 FQNNGV. There are 15 residues in the CDR3. The CDR3 is CASSLEHREPRGYTF. The DNA for the CDR3 is TGTGCCAGCAGCTTAGAACACCGGGAGCCTCGTGGCTACACCTTC.

This clonotype was found once. The DNA for the CDR3 is TGTGCCAGCACAGGGACAGTTACGAACACTGAAGCTTTCTTT. It yields the protein CASTGTVTNTEAFF. V is TRBV25-1 and J is TRBJ1-1, with TRBD1 matching 7 bases. Unmatched junction bases numbered 6, after V lost 7 bases and J lost 1 base. The germline CDR1 and CDR2 sequences are MGHDK and SYGVNS. CDR3 length: 14 residues.

As for this clonotype: A read error may produce the germline difference seen at one junction end. The chain employs TRBV11-2 and TRBJ1-1, with D possibly being TRBD1 (6 bases). The CDR3 is 17 amino acids. CDR1 and CDR2 (germline): SGHAT, FQNNGV. CDR3: CASSRRVSQGLNTETFF. The CDR3 coding sequence is TGTGCCAGCAGCCGCCGGGTTTCACAGGGTCTTAACACTGAAACTTTCTTT.

This clonotype occurred once. Being one base from a much bigger clone, this may be a read error. V usage is TRBV28 and J usage is TRBJ1-4; D gene ambiguous. The CDR3 sequence is 11 residues long. The V end lost 7 bases, the J end lost 8 bases, and 8 bases lay between the germline ends. Looked up from germline, CDR1 is MDHEN and CDR2 is SYDVKM. The CDR3 DNA is TGTGCCAGCATCCCGGGGGAAAAACTGTTTTTT. Its protein product is CASIPGEKLFF.

As to this clonotype: Relative to the germline gene, one junction end is altered; a read error may explain this. The chain has TRBV11-2 and TRBJ2-6; a possible D gene is TRBD1 (5 bases). CDR1 SGHAT and CDR2 FQNNGV come from the germline V gene. The CDR3 spans 17 residues. CDR3 sequence reads: CASRSYILNSGANILTF. CDR3 nucleotide sequence: TGTGCCAGCAGGTCGTATATCCTAAACTCTGGGGCCAACATCCTGACTTTC.

This clonotype was seen repeatedly, ten times or more. The chain employs TRBV6-6 and TRBJ1-2; TRBD1 is a possible D gene (6 bases). Germline V gene sequence: CDR1 MNHNY, CDR2 SVGAGI (reference sequence). CDR3 length: 13 amino acids. V was cut by 5 bases and J by 4 bases, with 11 bases left in between. CDR3 sequence (DNA): TGTGCCAGCAGTCGTCAGGGGATCTATGGCTACACCTTC. This sequence encodes CASSRQGIYGYTF.

Worth noting for this clonotype: The junction differs from germline at one of its ends, possibly a read error. The V and J genes are TRBV6-2 or TRBV6-3 and TRBJ1-1, with 7 nucleotides matching TRBD1. This CDR3 has 14 residues. Germline CDR1 MNHEY, CDR2 SVGEGT. The CDR3 DNA reads TGTGTCAGCAGTTACTCAAAGGGGGCCTCTGAAGCTTTCTTT. Amino acid sequence: CVSSYSKGASEAFF.

This clonotype was seen at least ten times. The rearrangement links TRBV5-6 to TRBJ2-1; D unresolved. This CDR3 contains 11 residues. Trimming shortened V by 0 bases and J by 11 bases, and 6 bases separated the two germline ends. CDR1 is SGHDT, CDR2 YYEEEE, per germline. The chain's CDR3 is CASSLARKQFF. DNA for the CDR3: TGTGCCAGCAGCTTGGCGCGGAAGCAGTTCTTC. Supplemented by reference TRBV5-6 and TRBJ2-1, the full variable domain reads DAGVTQSPTHLIKTRGQQVTLRCSPKSGHDTVSWYQQALGQGPQFIFQYYEEEERQRGNFPDRFSGHQFPNYSSELNVNALLLGDSALYLCASSLARKQFFGPGTRLTVL.

The chain uses TRBV10-3 and TRBJ2-7; D is undetermined. V shed 4 bases and J shed 3 bases, with 7 bases lying between them. The germline CDR1 and CDR2 sequences are ENHRY and SYGVKD. This CDR3 has 12 amino acids. CDR3 in DNA: TGTGCCATCAGTGCGTACGGCTACGAGCAGTACTTC. Its translation: CAISAYGYEQYF.

This clonotype was recorded a few times. The DNA for the CDR3 is TGTGCCAGCAGCTTGCCCCCCCACGGGGAGACCCAGTACTTC. Protein product: CASSLPPHGETQYF. The chain uses TRBV5-4 and TRBJ2-5; no clear D. This CDR3 region has 14 residues. Trimming took 1 base from V and 5 from J, leaving 12 bases between them. Germline lookup yields CDR1 SGHNT and CDR2 YYREEE (reference sequence).

This sequence joins TRBV9 and TRBJ2-2; no reliable D call. Trimming took off 3 bases at V and 0 bases at J, with 9 bases between the two ends. Germline CDR1 reads SGDLS; CDR2 reads YYNGEE. CDR3 length equals 15 residues. The CDR3 reads CASSAVSANTGELFF. CDR3 nucleotide sequence: TGTGCCAGCAGCGCGGTGTCTGCGAACACCGGGGAGCTGTTTTTT.

About this clonotype itself: One base away lies a much larger clone, so this may be a sequencing read error. V is TRBV6-2 or TRBV6-3 and J is TRBJ2-1; TRBD2 is a possible D gene (6 bases). The length of the CDR3 is 12 residues. V lost 6 bases to trimming and J lost 10 bases, with 13 bases between them. The germline gives CDR1 MNHEY, CDR2 SVGEGT. As DNA, the CDR3 is TGTGCCAGCAGCAGAGGAGGGCCGGAGCAGTTCTTC. Translating it yields CASSRGGPEQFF.

Regarding this clonotype: At one end the junction does not follow the germline gene, possibly because of a read error. The chain has TRBV5-5 and TRBJ2-3; 11 positions agree with TRBD2. Per germline, CDR1 SGHKS and CDR2 YYEKEE (reference sequence). The CDR3 has 16 amino acids. In nucleotides, the CDR3 is TGTGCCAGCAGCTTAATCGGGACTAGCGGCACAGATAGGCAGTACTTT. This encodes CASSLIGTSGTDRQYF.

V and J are TRBV11-2 and TRBJ2-7; the D gene is possibly TRBD1 (6 bases). The CDR3 length is 16 residues. The germline V gene has CDR1 SGHAT and CDR2 FQNNGV. V was clipped by 5 bases and J by 4 bases, with 21 bases between them. CDR3 in DNA: TGTGCCAGCAGCCCCCTCGAGGGGGACCTCTCTTACGAGCAGTACTTC. As protein: CASSPLEGDLSYEQYF.

In regard to this clonotype: This clone may be a read error of a much larger clone one base away. The chain carries TRBV6-5 and TRBJ2-7, with D uncertain. This CDR3 comprises 15 residues. CDR1 and CDR2 from the germline V gene are MNHEY and SVGAGI. The CDR3: CASSYSNSYSYEQCF. CDR3 nucleotides: TGTGCCAGCAGTTACTCGAATAGCTACTCCTACGAGCAGTGCTTC.

As regards this clonotype: The junction departs from the called germline gene at one end, perhaps through a read error. The chain employs TRBV5-1 and TRBJ2-7; D unresolved. This CDR3 contains 14 residues. Per the germline V gene, CDR1 is SGHRS and CDR2 is YFSETQ. Here the CDR3 DNA reads TGCGCCAGTAGCTTGGCTGGCGGCCTCTCCGAGCAGTACTTC. Amino acids: CASSLAGGLSEQYF.